Shown below are 23 T cell receptor beta chains from a single sample sequenced in a study of blood T cell repertoires in COVID-19. TCRdb's copy holds only in-frame clones and misses some; the assay was immunoSEQ multiplex PCR. The table has 450,000 to 500,000 clones, roughly 87% seen once; the top ten hold around 0.7%. The sequenced material came from PBMCs or T cells enriched from blood (not recorded which). The source is a woman between 18 and 29 years old who had recovered from COVID-19.

CDR3 in amino acids: CACRSRSGAEIYGYTF. CDR3 nucleotides: TGTGCCTGCCGGTCTAGGAGTGGGGCAGAGATCTATGGCTACACCTTC. The rearrangement uses TRBV30 and TRBJ1-2; perhaps TRBD1 as D (5 bases). The germline V gene has CDR1 GTSNPN and CDR2 SVGIG (reference sequence). This CDR3 contains 16 residues. V was shortened by 6 bases and J by 4 bases, with 24 bases between the two germline ends.

J is TRBJ1-2 and V is TRBV7-2; D might be TRBD1 (5 bases). CDR1 and CDR2 (germline): SGHTA, FQGNSA. This CDR3 comprises 14 residues. V was trimmed by 6 bases and J by 6 bases, leaving 17 bases between them. CDR3 in amino acids: CASRDPSGGDGYTF. CDR3 bases: TGTGCCAGCAGAGATCCCTCGGGGGGGGATGGCTACACCTTC.

J is TRBJ1-1 and V is TRBV27, with D maybe TRBD1 (6 bases). The CDR3 runs 15 residues. Trimming took 0 bases from V and 2 from J, leaving 10 bases between them. Per germline, CDR1 MNHEY and CDR2 SMNVEV (reference sequence). CDR3 sequence: CASSLSTGYNTEAFF. The CDR3 DNA follows: TGTGCCAGCAGTTTATCTACAGGGTATAACACTGAAGCTTTCTTT.

The genes are TRBV20-1 and TRBJ2-7; 12 bases align to TRBD2. Germline V lookup: CDR1 DFQATT, CDR2 SNEGSKA (reference sequence). This CDR3 has 15 residues. J was trimmed by 4 bases and V by 3 bases; bases with no gene match: 7. The CDR3 sequence: CSASLAGGKEYEQYF. CDR3 DNA sequence: TGCAGTGCTAGTCTAGCGGGGGGGAAAGAGTACGAGCAGTACTTC.

CDR3 in amino acids: CASSLVDSSNQPQHF. Written as DNA, the CDR3 is TGCGCCAGCAGCTTGGTAGACAGCAGCAATCAGCCCCAGCATTTT. The chain couples TRBV5-1 to TRBJ1-5, with a tentative D call TRBD1 (5 bases). Trimming removed 0 bases from V and 1 base from J, with 8 bases in between. The germline V gene encodes CDR1 SGHRS and CDR2 YFSETQ. The CDR3 length is 15 residues.

Worth noting for this clone: The sample carries other DNA sequences with the same CDR3. Written as DNA, the CDR3 is TGTGCCTGGAGTGGGGACAGGAACACTGAAGCTTTCTTT. This sequence encodes CAWSGDRNTEAFF. The chain recombines TRBV30 with TRBJ1-1; 7 nucleotides agree with TRBD1. CDR1 and CDR2 (germline): GTSNPN, SVGIG (reference sequence). V lost 1 base to trimming and J lost 1 base; unmatched junction nucleotides: 0. The CDR3 contains 13 residues. The whole variable domain, filled in from reference TRBV30 and TRBJ1-1, reads SQTIHQWPATLVQPVGSPLSLECTVEGTSNPNLYWYRQAAGRGLQLLFYSVGIGQISSEVPQNLSASRPQDRQFILSSKKLLLSDSGFYLCAWSGDRNTEAFFGQGTRLTVV.

V is TRBV7-8 and J is TRBJ1-1, with D perhaps TRBD1 (6 bases). The CDR3 is made up of 15 amino acids. CDR1 and CDR2 (germline): SGHVS, FQNEAQ. V dropped 4 bases and J dropped 1 base, with 13 bases sitting between them. The CDR3 reads CASSSRRGANTEAFF. CDR3 bases: TGTGCCAGCAGCTCGAGGCGGGGGGCGAACACTGAAGCTTTCTTT.

The genes are TRBV4-1 and TRBJ1-2; TRBD1 might be the D (6 bases). Deletions cut 4 bases from V and 5 bases from J, with 17 bases between. Germline CDR1 reads MGHRA; CDR2 reads YSYEKL. The CDR3 totals 15 residues. The CDR3 loop is CASSLTLGQNYGYTF. CDR3 coding DNA: TGCGCCAGCAGCCTTACCCTAGGACAGAATTATGGCTACACCTTC.

The V and J genes are TRBV2 and TRBJ1-1; D remains ambiguous. V lost 9 bases and J 4 bases, leaving 15 bases between the germline ends. The CDR3 runs to 13 residues. From germline, CDR1 is SNHLY and CDR2 FYNNEI. CDR3 in amino acids: CASVDREGTEAFF. The CDR3 DNA sequence: TGTGCCAGTGTCGACCGAGAGGGCACTGAAGCTTTCTTT.

The J gene is TRBJ1-6, the V gene TRBV6-5; 10 bases agree with TRBD1. The germline V gene encodes CDR1 MNHEY and CDR2 SVGAGI. The V and J ends lost 7 bases and 10 bases, in that order; junction bases with no gene match: 7. The CDR3 length is 14 residues. CDR3 in DNA: TGTGCCAGCACCAGACAGGGGGCTAAATCACCCCTCCACTTT. Translated, it gives CASTRQGAKSPLHF.

The chain couples TRBV11-2 to TRBJ2-1; D is possibly TRBD2 (6 bases). V shed 0 bases and J shed 5 bases, with 11 bases lying between them. The CDR3 sequence is 15 residues long. Germline V gives CDR1 SGHAT, CDR2 FQNNGV. The CDR3 sequence: CASSLEFGGHNEQFF. The CDR3, as DNA: TGTGCCAGCAGCTTAGAATTCGGGGGACACAATGAGCAGTTCTTC. Filled out from reference TRBV11-2 and TRBJ2-1, the complete variable domain reads EAGVAQSPRYKIIEKRQSVAFWCNPISGHATLYWYQQILGQGPKLLIQFQNNGVVDDSQLPKDRFSAERLKGVDSTLKIQPAKLEDSAVYLCASSLEFGGHNEQFFGPGTRLTVL.

The chain combines TRBV5-6 with TRBJ1-2; possible D gene TRBD1, 6 bases. The V end lost 2 bases, the J end lost 4 bases, and 12 bases lay between the germline ends. Germline CDR1 and CDR2: SGHDT and YYEEEE. The CDR3 length is 14 residues. CDR3 nucleotide sequence: TGTGCCAGCAGCTTAACCAGGGGTTCCTATGGCTACACCTTC. Translation gives CASSLTRGSYGYTF.

This clone was seen once. The V call is TRBV19, the J call TRBJ1-2; D uncertain. Per the germline V gene, CDR1 is LNHDA and CDR2 is SQIVND (reference sequence). The CDR3 runs 11 residues. V was trimmed by 4 bases and J by 4 bases, leaving 4 bases between them. CDR3 loop: CASSNSYGYTF. The CDR3 DNA is TGTGCCAGTAGTAACAGCTATGGCTACACCTTC. Looking up the rest from reference TRBV19 and TRBJ1-2 gives the full variable domain: DGGITQSPKYLFRKEGQNVTLSCEQNLNHDAMYWYRQDPGQGLRLIYYSQIVNDFQKGDIAEGYSVSREKKESFPLTVTSAQKNPTAFYLCASSNSYGYTFGSGTRLTVV.

The chain couples TRBV19 to TRBJ2-5; 8 bases line up with TRBD2. This CDR3 is built from 15 residues. Germline values: CDR1 LNHDA, CDR2 SQIVND (reference sequence). The junction had 6 bases not matched to a gene; V was cut back by 3 bases and J by 3 bases. The CDR3 sequence is CASSMVWRGEETQYF. For the CDR3, the DNA is TGTGCCAGTAGTATGGTATGGCGGGGGGAAGAGACCCAGTACTTC.

The gene calls are TRBV4-2 and TRBJ2-3; 11 positions match TRBD2. Germline V gene data show CDR1 as LGHNA and CDR2 as YNFKEQ. V gave up 3 bases and J gave up 4 bases; unmatched junction bases: 9. This CDR3 region has 17 residues. CDR3 region: CASSQLLAGASADTQYF. The DNA of the CDR3 is TGTGCCAGCAGCCAGTTACTAGCGGGGGCCTCGGCAGATACGCAGTATTTT.

The gene calls are TRBV30 and TRBJ2-3; 7 bases are a match to TRBD2. With V trimmed by 1 base and J by 4 bases, 8 bases remained unmatched. The CDR3 extends over 15 amino acids. From germline, CDR1 is GTSNPN and CDR2 SVGIG (reference sequence). The CDR3 nucleotides read TGTGCCTGGAGTGGAGGGAGGGCTAGGGCAGATACGCAGTATTTT. Its protein product is CAWSGGRARADTQYF.

The chain recombines TRBV19 with TRBJ2-7; 9 bases match TRBD1. There are 15 residues in the CDR3. Germline loops: CDR1 LNHDA, CDR2 SQIVND (reference sequence). V lost 6 bases, J lost 2 bases, and 8 bases stayed unmatched. The CDR3 reads CASSQGRQGAYEQYF. The CDR3, as DNA: TGTGCCAGTAGCCAAGGGAGACAGGGGGCCTACGAGCAGTACTTC.

V and J are TRBV6-6 and TRBJ2-4; 10 bases match TRBD1. Trimming removed 7 bases from V and 8 bases from J; junction bases left unmatched: 8. Germline V gives CDR1 MNHNY, CDR2 SVGAGI (reference sequence). The CDR3 is 14 residues long. The CDR3 sequence is CASTTRDRGDIQYF. The CDR3 DNA follows: TGTGCCAGCACCACCCGGGACAGGGGTGACATTCAGTACTTC.

CDR3 sequence: CASSVAWDSEGTGELFF. The CDR3 nucleotides read TGTGCCAGCAGCGTTGCCTGGGACAGTGAGGGGACCGGGGAGCTGTTTTTT. This chain joins TRBV9 and TRBJ2-2, with 7 bases matching TRBD1. Germline V CDR1 and CDR2: SGDLS, YYNGEE. The CDR3 is made up of 17 amino acids. V shed 2 bases, J shed 5 bases, and the junction held 12 bases outside the gene matches. Full variable domain (outside the CDR3, taken from reference TRBV9 and TRBJ2-2): DSGVTQTPKHLITATGQRVTLRCSPRSGDLSVYWYQQSLDQGLQFLIQYYNGEERAKGNILERFSAQQFPDLHSELNLSSLELGDSALYFCASSVAWDSEGTGELFFGEGSRLTVL.

V and J are TRBV2 and TRBJ1-6; tentative D call: TRBD1 (6 bases). The CDR3 sequence is 14 residues long. V was cut by 6 bases and J by 7 bases, with 13 bases left in between. The germline V gene encodes CDR1 SNHLY and CDR2 FYNNEI. CDR3 in amino acids: CASRTGFMNSPLHF. CDR3 DNA sequence: TGTGCCAGCAGAACAGGGTTTATGAATTCACCCCTCCACTTT.

This rearrangement joins TRBV7-2 to TRBJ1-6, with D perhaps matching TRBD1 (6 bases). V gave up 5 bases and J gave up 8 bases, with 16 bases separating them. The CDR3 is 15 residues long. CDR1 is SGHTA and CDR2 is FQGNSA in the germline V gene. CDR3 in amino acids: CASSPHGGGDSPLHF. The CDR3 DNA sequence: TGTGCCAGCAGCCCTCATGGGGGGGGCGATTCACCCCTCCACTTT.

The chain has TRBV6-2 or TRBV6-3 and TRBJ2-2; TRBD2 agrees at 9 bases. The trim removed 5 bases at V and 6 bases at J, leaving 10 bases unmatched. CDR1 is MNHEY, CDR2 SVGEGT, per germline. The CDR3 is made up of 16 amino acids. The CDR3 is CASSLLRGGPAGELFF. Here the CDR3 DNA reads TGTGCCAGCAGTCTTTTGCGGGGGGGCCCTGCCGGGGAGCTGTTTTTT.

The rearrangement links TRBV5-6 to TRBJ1-6; 7 bases line up with TRBD1. CDR1 and CDR2 (germline): SGHDT, YYEEEE. V dropped 6 bases and J dropped 1; count of bases not matched to a gene: 10. CDR3 length equals 17 residues. CDR3 sequence reads: CASTNRGSASYNSPLHF. The CDR3 DNA follows: TGTGCCAGCACCAACAGGGGAAGCGCTTCCTATAATTCACCCCTCCACTTT.